Listed below are T cell receptor beta chains from one sample, sequenced in a study of blood T cell repertoires in COVID-19. TCRdb's copy holds only in-frame clones and misses some; the assay was immunoSEQ multiplex PCR. The sample has 300,000 to 400,000 clones; approximately 85% are singletons. The sample taken for sequencing was peripheral blood. These receptors all come from a human donor in a cohort sampled during active COVID-19. CDR3s include the opening cysteine and the closing phenylalanine or tryptophan. The D gene is left open where the match is weak. Only some rows state a clone size, as once, few, many or a class for expanded clones.

j_call v_call clone_size d_call cdr3_aa cdr3_nt
TRBJ1-2 TRBV3-1/TRBV3-2 NA NA CASSQDPDSEQYGYTF TGTGCCAGCAGCCAAGACCCCGACAGCGAGCAATATGGCTACACCTTC
TRBJ2-2 TRBV9 NA TRBD2 CASSVAPSGGFSTGELFF TGTGCCAGCAGCGTAGCTCCTAGCGGGGGGTTTAGCACCGGGGAGCTGTTTTTT
TRBJ2-7 TRBV11-2 NA NA CASSSRSRPGGEQYF TGTGCCAGCAGCTCCCGATCGAGACCGGGTGGAGAGCAGTACTTC
TRBJ2-7 TRBV6-4 NA NA CASRPDRNSYEQYF TGTGCCAGCAGACCCGACAGAAACTCCTACGAGCAGTACTTC
TRBJ1-2 TRBV5-4 NA NA CASSSPAREQANYGYTF TGTGCCAGCAGCTCCCCAGCGCGGGAACAAGCTAACTATGGCTACACCTTC
TRBJ2-4 TRBV6-5 NA NA CASRDAGRKNIQYF TGTGCCAGCAGGGACGCAGGGAGGAAAAACATTCAGTACTTC
TRBJ2-1 TRBV25-1 once NA CASSAGPTTTYNEQFF TGTGCCAGCAGTGCTGGACCGACGACTACCTACAATGAGCAGTTCTTC
TRBJ2-2 TRBV24-1 NA TRBD1 CATSDEAGTGYTGELFF TGTGCCACCAGTGACGAGGCGGGGACAGGGTACACCGGGGAGCTGTTTTTT
TRBJ1-4 TRBV20-1 NA NA CSARREKLFF TGCAGTGCTAGACGGGAAAAACTGTTTTTT
TRBJ1-1 TRBV15 NA TRBD1 CATSRDFVRGLEAFF TGTGCCACCAGCAGAGATTTTGTCAGGGGGCTAGAGGCTTTCTTT